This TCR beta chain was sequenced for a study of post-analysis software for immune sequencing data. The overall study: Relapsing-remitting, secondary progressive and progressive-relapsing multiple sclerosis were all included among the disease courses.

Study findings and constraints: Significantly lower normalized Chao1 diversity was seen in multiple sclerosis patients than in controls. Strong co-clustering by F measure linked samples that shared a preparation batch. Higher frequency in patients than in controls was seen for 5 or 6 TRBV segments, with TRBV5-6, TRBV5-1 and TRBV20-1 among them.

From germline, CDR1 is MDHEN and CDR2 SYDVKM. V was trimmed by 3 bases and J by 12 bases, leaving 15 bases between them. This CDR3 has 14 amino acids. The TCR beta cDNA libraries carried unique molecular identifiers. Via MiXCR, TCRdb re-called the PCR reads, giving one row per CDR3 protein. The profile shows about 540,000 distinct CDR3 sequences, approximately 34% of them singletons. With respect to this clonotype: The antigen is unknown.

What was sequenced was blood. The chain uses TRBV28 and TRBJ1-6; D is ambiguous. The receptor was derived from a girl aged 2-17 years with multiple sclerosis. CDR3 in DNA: TGTGCCAGCAGTTTTGGGGTTGGAGGGAGACCCCTCCACTTT. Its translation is CASSFGVGGRPLHF.